This T cell receptor (beta chain) derives from a study of T-cell reconstitution after alpha-beta-depleted transplantation in children. Study conclusions and caveats: Expanded clones from the graft, numbering several hundred, reportedly supplied alpha-beta T cells about two months after transplant. At the one-year point after transplant, T-cell counts and TCRbeta diversity were found to come mostly from T cells that had been newly produced. Surviving recipient T cells and intrathymic progenitors accounted for some patients' high TCRbeta diversity at day 60.

The table lists this clonotype with a few counts. No antigen is known for it. Preparation of the TCRbeta library used unique molecular identifiers. TCRdb processed the PCR reads anew with MiXCR; each CDR3 protein has one entry. The table has approximately 980,000 distinct CDR3 sequences, less than 30% seen once. The source is a boy under three years old who had a stem cell transplant for SCID, so the T cells may come from the graft donor. This material consisted of PBMCs, mostly from graft donor cells, taken 360 days after TCRalphabeta/CD19-depleted stem cell transplant.

CDR3 bases: TGTGCCAGCAGGCCGACCCCTAGGGGGGCCAACGTCCTGACTTTC. This sequence encodes CASRPTPRGANVLTF. The rearrangement uses TRBV28 and TRBJ2-6; the D is unclear. V was pared by 6 bases and J by 4 bases, with 13 bases between. CDR1 and CDR2 (germline): MDHEN, SYDVKM. This CDR3 is 15 amino acids long.